The 32 T cell receptor beta chains below come from one sample, sequenced in a study of human T cells and chemical hapten exposure. TCRdb itself ran the RACE reads through MiXCR, one entry per CDR3 protein. The sample comprises 50,000 to 65,000 distinct CDR3 sequences, over 9.5% of which are singletons, and 16% rests with the top ten. Time point given: patch test 3, about 24 weeks after DPC sensitization. Described treatment: therapeutic diphenylcyclopropenone sensitization with weekly scalp DPC. Sequenced material: whole blood, taken in connection with sensitization to the hapten diphenylcyclopropenone (DPC). The receptors here all came from a woman in her 40s with alopecia areata. Some clones in this sample may be carry-over from other donors' samples.

V gene TRBV4-2 combines with J gene TRBJ2-2; D is unclear. Germline V gene sequence: CDR1 LGHNA, CDR2 YNFKEQ. The CDR3 has 15 amino acids. V was cut by 1 base and J by 3 bases, with 9 bases left in between. CDR3 in DNA: TGTGCCAGCAGCCAAGGTTACCGGGACACCGGGGAGCTGTTTTTT. As protein: CASSQGYRDTGELFF.

This clonotype has more than one count but fewer than ten. The gene calls are TRBV27 and TRBJ1-6; perhaps TRBD1 as D (5 bases). Trimming removed 3 bases at V and 2 bases at J, with 11 bases between. The germline V gene encodes CDR1 MNHEY and CDR2 SMNVEV (reference sequence). This CDR3 spans 16 amino acids. The CDR3 region has the DNA TGTGCCAGCAGTTTGGAAGGGGTAGCCTATAATTCACCCCTCCACTTT. This sequence encodes CASSLEGVAYNSPLHF.

The table lists this clonotype with many counts. The chain joins TRBV29-1 to TRBJ2-2; 7 nucleotides align to TRBD2. In germline, CDR1 is SQVTM, CDR2 ANQGSEA. The CDR3 runs 14 residues. Germline trimming cut 7 bases from V and 6 bases from J; bases unmatched to any gene: 11. CDR3: CSALGAGRPGELFF. CDR3 DNA: TGCAGCGCCCTCGGAGCGGGACGTCCCGGGGAGCTGTTTTTT.

The V and J genes are TRBV2 and TRBJ2-7; D is perhaps TRBD1 (5 bases). This CDR3 has 14 residues. V shed 6 bases and J shed 0 bases, with 12 bases lying between them. The germline gives CDR1 SNHLY, CDR2 FYNNEI. Written as DNA, the CDR3 is TGTGCCAGCAGAGCAACGGACAACTCCTACGAGCAGTACTTC. This encodes CASRATDNSYEQYF.

This clonotype was observed a handful of times. The chain couples TRBV30 to TRBJ1-3; D call uncertain. This CDR3 has 14 amino acids. Germline loops: CDR1 GTSNPN, CDR2 SVGIG (reference sequence). The V gene lost 4 bases and the J gene lost 0 bases, with 10 bases spanning the gap. This CDR3 is CAWTAGNSGNTIYF. CDR3 sequence (DNA): TGTGCCTGGACGGCGGGCAACTCTGGAAACACCATATATTTT.

CDR3 DNA sequence: TGTGCCAGCTCACCTCGCCCTCCCCCGCAAAAACTAGCGGACTCCTACGAGCAGTACTTC. Its protein product is CASSPRPPPQKLADSYEQYF. The chain combines TRBV18 with TRBJ2-7; 8 positions agree with TRBD2. Trimming at V came to 3 bases and at J to 0 bases, leaving 19 bases not matched to a gene. The CDR3 runs 20 residues. In germline, CDR1 is KGHSH, CDR2 LQKENI.

This chain links TRBV6-5 with TRBJ2-7; 10 bases agree with TRBD1. The V segment lost 6 bases and the J segment 4 bases; nucleotides outside the gene matches: 3. The CDR3 has 13 amino acids. Germline assignment: CDR1 MNHEY and CDR2 SVGAGI. The chain's CDR3 is CASRGTGEYEQYF. In DNA, the CDR3 is TGTGCCAGCAGGGGGACAGGGGAGTACGAGCAGTACTTC.

This chain links TRBV5-1 with TRBJ2-1; TRBD2 matches 10 bases. V was pared by 1 base and J by 5 bases, with 3 bases of the junction left unmatched. In germline, CDR1 is SGHRS, CDR2 YFSETQ. This CDR3 contains 15 residues. This chain's CDR3 is CASSLWLAGDNEQFF. In DNA form, the CDR3 reads TGCGCCAGCAGCTTGTGGCTAGCGGGGGACAATGAGCAGTTCTTC.

The CDR3 loop reads CASSGPRLAGGGETQYF. The CDR3 DNA is TGTGCCAGCAGTGGGCCCCGATTGGCGGGCGGCGGGGAGACCCAGTACTTC. The V and J genes are TRBV25-1 and TRBJ2-5; tentative D call: TRBD2 (5 bases). Per germline, CDR1 MGHDK and CDR2 SYGVNS. The CDR3 sequence is 17 residues long. Trimming cost V 4 bases and J 5 bases, with 23 bases left between them.

This clonotype was found a few times. The chain employs TRBV4-3 and TRBJ1-1; a weak D match, TRBD1 (5 bases). V lost 6 bases and J 1 base, leaving 9 bases between the germline ends. The CDR3 spans 13 residues. In germline, CDR1 is LGHNA, CDR2 YSLEER. CDR3 nucleotide sequence: TGCGCCAGCAGGGTGACAGAGAACACTGAAGCTTTCTTT. Translated: CASRVTENTEAFF.

This clonotype has at least ten counts. The chain carries TRBV12-3 or TRBV12-4 and TRBJ2-5; 13 nucleotides agree with TRBD2. The CDR3 is made up of 15 amino acids. V lost 5 bases and J lost 5; bases outside the gene matches: 5. CDR3 sequence reads: CASSDTSGGAETQYF. CDR3 DNA sequence: TGTGCCAGCAGTGATACTAGCGGGGGGGCCGAGACCCAGTACTTC.

The table lists this clonotype with many counts. This chain joins TRBV7-3 and TRBJ1-1; 7 bases match TRBD1. Germline CDR1 SGHTA, CDR2 FQGTGA. The CDR3 is 13 amino acids. Losses at the gene ends were 8 bases for V and 2 bases for J; bases not matched to a gene: 5. The CDR3 here is CASRGTVNTEAFF. The CDR3 region has the DNA TGTGCCAGCCGCGGGACAGTAAACACTGAAGCTTTCTTT.

J is TRBJ2-5 and V is TRBV7-6; 13 bases are shared with TRBD2. CDR1 is SGHVS, CDR2 FNYEAQ, per germline. This CDR3 has 17 amino acids. V was clipped by 5 bases and J by 2 bases; unmatched bases: 8. The CDR3 DNA follows: TGTGCCAGCAGCCTAGGGGGGACTAGCGGGACTCAAGAGACCCAGTACTTC. This encodes CASSLGGTSGTQETQYF.

This chain joins TRBV7-2 and TRBJ1-2; D uncertain. The germline V and J ends were trimmed by 8 bases and 2 bases, with 15 bases remaining between them. Germline assignment: CDR1 SGHTA and CDR2 FQGNSA. The CDR3 extends over 14 amino acids. The CDR3 bases are TGTGCCAGCGTGGACGGCCGAAGGAACTATGGCTACACCTTC. Residues: CASVDGRRNYGYTF. The full variable domain, its missing parts supplied by reference TRBV7-2 and TRBJ1-2, is GAGVSQSPSNKVTEKGKDVELRCDPISGHTALYWYRQSLGQGLEFLIYFQGNSAPDKSGLPSDRFSAERTGGSVSTLTIQRTQQEDSAVYLCASVDGRRNYGYTFGSGTRLTVV.

This clonotype was recorded a few times. V and J are TRBV27 and TRBJ1-5; TRBD1 is a possible D gene (6 bases). V was cut by 6 bases and J by 1 base, with 10 bases left in between. In germline, CDR1 is MNHEY, CDR2 SMNVEV (reference sequence). This CDR3 comprises 14 residues. CDR3 nucleotide sequence: TGTGCCAGCAGGCCAGGGGTCAGCAATCAGCCCCAGCATTTT. It encodes CASRPGVSNQPQHF.

This clonotype was recorded many times. This chain joins TRBV6-1 and TRBJ1-6; 7 positions agree with TRBD1. The CDR3 runs to 15 residues. The trim removed 1 base at V and 7 bases at J, leaving 4 bases unmatched. CDR1 is MNHNS, CDR2 SASEGT, per germline. CDR3 sequence (DNA): TGTGCCAGCAGTGAAGGGACAGGAGAAAATTCACCCCTCCACTTT. Translation gives CASSEGTGENSPLHF.

This chain uses TRBV7-2 with TRBJ1-1; 7 bases align to TRBD1. After removal of 4 bases from V and 1 base from J, the junction contained 3 bases not matched to a gene. The CDR3 totals 14 residues. Germline V gives CDR1 SGHTA, CDR2 FQGNSA. The CDR3 protein is CASSSQGTNTEAFF. The CDR3 DNA is TGTGCCAGCAGCTCACAGGGGACGAACACTGAAGCTTTCTTT.

There are many counts of this clonotype. The gene calls are TRBV7-9 and TRBJ2-3; 7 nucleotides align to TRBD1. The CDR3 has 16 residues. With 5 bases clipped from V and 0 bases from J, the junction kept 8 bases outside the gene matches. Germline assignment: CDR1 SEHNR and CDR2 FQNEAQ (reference sequence). CDR3 sequence reads: CASSLLVDRSTDTQYF. The CDR3 nucleotides read TGTGCCAGCAGCCTCCTAGTGGACAGGAGCACAGATACGCAGTATTTT. The full variable domain, rest sourced from reference TRBV7-9 and TRBJ2-3, is DTGVSQNPRHKITKRGQNVTFRCDPISEHNRLYWYRQTLGQGPEFLTYFQNEAQLEKSRLLSDRFSAERPKGSFSTLEIQRTEQGDSAMYLCASSLLVDRSTDTQYFGPGTRLTVL.

Only a few counts were recorded for this clonotype. The rearrangement joins TRBV5-1 to TRBJ2-3; D is uncertain. Germline-derived CDR1 and CDR2 are SGHRS and YFSETQ. V shed 0 bases and J shed 0 bases, with 8 bases lying between them. The CDR3 is 15 amino acids. The CDR3 bases are TGCGCCAGCAGCTTGGAACTTCTTAGCACAGATACGCAGTATTTT. It translates to CASSLELLSTDTQYF.

V usage is TRBV14 and J usage is TRBJ2-7; tentatively, D is TRBD1 (6 bases). Germline lookup yields CDR1 SGHDN and CDR2 FVKESK. The V end was cut by 3 bases, the J end by 3 bases, with 6 bases between. The CDR3 is 12 amino acids. In nucleotides, the CDR3 is TGTGCCAGCAGCCAGGACAGCTACGAGCAGTACTTC. It translates to CASSQDSYEQYF. The complete variable domain, with remaining parts taken from reference TRBV14 and TRBJ2-7, reads EAGVTQFPSHSVIEKGQTVTLRCDPISGHDNLYWYRRVMGKEIKFLLHFVKESKQDESGMPNNRFLAERTGGTYSTLKVQPAELEDSGVYFCASSQDSYEQYFGPGTRLTVT.

This clonotype was seen a handful of times. This chain joins TRBV20-1 and TRBJ2-3; 15 bases are a match to TRBD2. Germline V CDR1 and CDR2: DFQATT, SNEGSKA (reference sequence). The CDR3 has 16 residues. The V and J ends lost 1 base and 9 bases, in that order; junction bases with no gene match: 8. DNA of the CDR3: TGCAGTGCTAGAGTAGGACTAGCGGGGGGGGCCAGGACGCAGTATTTT. This codes for CSARVGLAGGARTQYF.

This clonotype was observed a handful of times. J is TRBJ1-5 and V is TRBV20-1, with D perhaps matching TRBD1 (6 bases). CDR1 and CDR2 (germline): DFQATT, SNEGSKA (reference sequence). The CDR3 is 13 residues long. V was shortened by 6 bases and J by 4 bases, with 13 bases between the two germline ends. The CDR3: CSAPRGVNQPQHF. The CDR3 nucleotides are TGCAGTGCCCCAAGGGGGGTGAATCAGCCCCAGCATTTT.

The V gene is TRBV12-3 or TRBV12-4, the J gene TRBJ1-4; a weak D match, TRBD1 (5 bases). V was pared by 7 bases and J by 7 bases, with 13 bases between. The CDR3 runs to 13 residues. The CDR3 sequence: CASMVGGFEKLFF. The CDR3 DNA is TGTGCCAGCATGGTTGGGGGATTTGAAAAACTGTTTTTT.

This chain links TRBV30 with TRBJ1-2; D unresolved. CDR1 and CDR2 from the germline V gene are GTSNPN and SVGIG (reference sequence). CDR3 length equals 14 residues. The V end lost 2 bases, the J end lost 4 bases, and 14 bases lay between the germline ends. CDR3 DNA sequence: TGTGCCTGGAGTTACGGGCCTTCATCCTATGGCTACACCTTC. It specifies CAWSYGPSSYGYTF. Filled out from reference TRBV30 and TRBJ1-2, the complete variable domain reads SQTIHQWPATLVQPVGSPLSLECTVEGTSNPNLYWYRQAAGRGLQLLFYSVGIGQISSEVPQNLSASRPQDRQFILSSKKLLLSDSGFYLCAWSYGPSSYGYTFGSGTRLTVV.

This clonotype was observed once. V and J are TRBV29-1 and TRBJ2-3, with no clear D. Trimming left V 5 bases short and J 6 bases short, with 3 bases between. Germline V gene sequence: CDR1 SQVTM, CDR2 ANQGSEA. The length of the CDR3 is 9 residues. For the CDR3, the DNA is TGCAGCGTTTCGGATACGCAGTATTTT. Translating gives CSVSDTQYF.

This clonotype was counted only a few times. This chain joins TRBV10-3 and TRBJ2-3, with 10 bases that match TRBD2. This CDR3 has 15 amino acids. Trimming at V came to 6 bases and at J to 4 bases, leaving 7 bases not matched to a gene. Germline lookup yields CDR1 ENHRY and CDR2 SYGVKD. The CDR3 DNA sequence: TGTGCCATCAGCCCCGGGACTAGCGATGCAGATACGCAGTATTTT. Translated: CAISPGTSDADTQYF.

This clonotype was seen ten or more times. The chain couples TRBV21-1 to TRBJ1-2. TRBV21-1 is deemed a pseudogene. This CDR3 region has 12 residues. The CDR3 nucleotides read TGTGCCAGCAGCAAGAGGTTGGATGGCTACACCTTC. Residues: CASSKRLDGYTF.

This clonotype was recorded many times. The CDR3 DNA reads TGTGCCAGCAGTAGGAGGGTCTTGGAAGATACGCAGTATTTT. It is translated as CASSRRVLEDTQYF. This chain connects TRBV6-1 to TRBJ2-3; D might be TRBD2 (6 bases). The germline CDR1 and CDR2 sequences are MNHNS and SASEGT. The CDR3 sequence is 14 residues long. Trimming took off 5 bases at V and 5 bases at J, with 14 bases between the two ends.

This chain links TRBV13 with TRBJ1-1; no firm D call. CDR3 length equals 16 residues. Trimming removed 2 bases from V and 6 bases from J, with 19 bases in between. Germline CDR1 is PRHDT and CDR2 is FYEKMQ (reference sequence). The CDR3 sequence: CASSLYGLYKAAEAFF. CDR3 nucleotides: TGTGCCAGCAGCTTATACGGGTTGTATAAGGCAGCTGAAGCTTTCTTT.

The sample holds many counts of this clonotype. The chain combines TRBV3-1 with TRBJ2-3, with unresolved D. Germline V gene data show CDR1 as LGHDT and CDR2 as YNNKEL (reference sequence). This CDR3 spans 13 amino acids. Trimming took 0 bases from V and 3 from J, leaving 4 bases between them. The CDR3 DNA reads as TGTGCCAGCAGCCAAGACCCGACAGATACGCAGTATTTT. Amino acid sequence: CASSQDPTDTQYF.

This clonotype came up many times. CDR3 nucleotides: TGTGCCAGCAGTTTAGCGATCGCAGCGTCCCGCGAAAAACTGTTTTTT. Translation gives CASSLAIAASREKLFF. V is TRBV28 and J is TRBJ1-4, with unresolved D. V was trimmed by 2 bases and J by 8 bases, leaving 18 bases between them. The CDR3 is 16 amino acids. The germline V gene encodes CDR1 MDHEN and CDR2 SYDVKM.

The chain uses TRBV7-9 and TRBJ2-1; possibly TRBD2 for D (5 bases). The CDR3 extends over 17 amino acids. Germline lookup yields CDR1 SEHNR and CDR2 FQNEAQ (reference sequence). Trimming pared 5 bases from V and 1 base from J, leaving 18 bases between. This CDR3 is CASSPGSGLSSYNEQFF. CDR3 bases: TGTGCCAGCAGCCCGGGGTCGGGTCTATCTTCCTACAATGAGCAGTTCTTC.